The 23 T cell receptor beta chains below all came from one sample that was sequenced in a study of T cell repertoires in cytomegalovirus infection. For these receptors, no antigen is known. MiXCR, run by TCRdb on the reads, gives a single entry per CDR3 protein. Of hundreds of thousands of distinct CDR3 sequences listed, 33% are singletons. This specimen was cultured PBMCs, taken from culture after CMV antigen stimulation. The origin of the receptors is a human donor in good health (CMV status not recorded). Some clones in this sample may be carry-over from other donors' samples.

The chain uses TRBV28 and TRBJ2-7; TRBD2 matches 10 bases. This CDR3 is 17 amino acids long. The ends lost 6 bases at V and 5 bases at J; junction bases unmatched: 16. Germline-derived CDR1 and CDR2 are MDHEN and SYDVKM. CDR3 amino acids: CASRVRASGSNSHEQYF. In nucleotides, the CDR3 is TGTGCCAGCAGGGTCAGGGCTAGCGGGAGTAATTCCCACGAGCAGTACTTC. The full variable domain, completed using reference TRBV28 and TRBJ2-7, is DVKVTQSSRYLVKRTGEKVFLECVQDMDHENMFWYRQDPGLGLRLIYFSYDVKMKEKGDIPEGYSVSREKKERFSLILESASTNQTSMYLCASRVRASGSNSHEQYFGPGTRLTVT.

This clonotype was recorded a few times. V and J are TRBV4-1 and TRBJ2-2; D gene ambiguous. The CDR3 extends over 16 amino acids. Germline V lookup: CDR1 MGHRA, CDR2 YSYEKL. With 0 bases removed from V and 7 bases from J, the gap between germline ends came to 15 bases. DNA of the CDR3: TGCGCCAGCAGCCAAGATCTCTGGGCGCCTGTCGGGGAGCTGTTTTTT. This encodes CASSQDLWAPVGELFF.

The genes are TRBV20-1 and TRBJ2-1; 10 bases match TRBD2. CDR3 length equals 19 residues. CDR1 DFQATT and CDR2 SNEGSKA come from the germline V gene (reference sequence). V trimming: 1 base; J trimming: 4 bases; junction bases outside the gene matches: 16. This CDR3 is CSARGGGLAGVGDYNEQFF. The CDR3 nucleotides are TGCAGTGCTAGAGGAGGGGGGCTAGCGGGAGTTGGGGATTACAATGAGCAGTTCTTC.

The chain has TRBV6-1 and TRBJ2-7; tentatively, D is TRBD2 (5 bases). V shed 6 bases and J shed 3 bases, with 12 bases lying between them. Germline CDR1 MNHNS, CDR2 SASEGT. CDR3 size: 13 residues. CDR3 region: CASSFGEHYEQYV. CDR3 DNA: TGTGCCAGCAGCTTCGGGGAGCACTACGAGCAGTACGTC.

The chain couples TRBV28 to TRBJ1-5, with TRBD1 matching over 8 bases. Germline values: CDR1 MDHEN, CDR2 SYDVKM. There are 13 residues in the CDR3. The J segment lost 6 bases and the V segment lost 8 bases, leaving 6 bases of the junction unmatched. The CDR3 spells CASLTGGGQPQHF. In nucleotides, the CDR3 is TGTGCCAGCCTCACAGGGGGTGGTCAGCCCCAGCATTTT.

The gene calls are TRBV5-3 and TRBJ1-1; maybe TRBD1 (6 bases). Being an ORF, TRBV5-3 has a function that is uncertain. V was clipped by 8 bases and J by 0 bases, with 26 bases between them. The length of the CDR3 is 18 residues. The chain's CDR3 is CASSPGGRPLGMNTEAFF. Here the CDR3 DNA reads TGTGCCAGCAGCCCCGGGGGGCGCCCCCTGGGTATGAACACTGAAGCTTTCTTT.

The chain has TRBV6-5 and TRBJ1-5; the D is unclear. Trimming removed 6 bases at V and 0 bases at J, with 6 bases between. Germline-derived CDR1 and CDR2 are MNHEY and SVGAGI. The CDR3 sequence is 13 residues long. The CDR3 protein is CASRTGSNQPQHF. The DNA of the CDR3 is TGTGCCAGCAGAACGGGTAGCAATCAGCCCCAGCATTTT.

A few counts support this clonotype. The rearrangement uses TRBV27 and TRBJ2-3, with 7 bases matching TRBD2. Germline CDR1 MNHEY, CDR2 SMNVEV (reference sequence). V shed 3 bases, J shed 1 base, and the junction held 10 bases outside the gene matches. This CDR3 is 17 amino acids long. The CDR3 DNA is TGTGCCAGCAGTTTTCTCCGTGCGGGAGAGGGCACAGATACGCAGTATTTT. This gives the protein CASSFLRAGEGTDTQYF.

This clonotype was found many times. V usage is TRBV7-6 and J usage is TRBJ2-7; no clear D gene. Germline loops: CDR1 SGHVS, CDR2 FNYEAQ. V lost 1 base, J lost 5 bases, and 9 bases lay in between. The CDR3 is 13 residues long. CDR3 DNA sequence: TGTGCCAGCAGCTTAGGGGTTCGGGACGAGCAGTACGTC. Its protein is CASSLGVRDEQYV.

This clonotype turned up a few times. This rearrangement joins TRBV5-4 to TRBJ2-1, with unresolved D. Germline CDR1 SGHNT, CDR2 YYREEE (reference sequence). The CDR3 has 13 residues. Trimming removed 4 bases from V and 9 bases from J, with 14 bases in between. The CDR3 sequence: CASSQYNGGEQFF. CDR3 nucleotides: TGTGCCAGCAGCCAATACAACGGCGGTGAGCAGTTCTTC.

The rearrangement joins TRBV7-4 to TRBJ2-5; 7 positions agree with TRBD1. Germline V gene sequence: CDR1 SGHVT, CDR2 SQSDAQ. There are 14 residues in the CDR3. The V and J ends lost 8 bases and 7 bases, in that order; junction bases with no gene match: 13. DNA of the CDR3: TGTGCCAGCGGCTCGGACAGGCCTCCGTGGACCCAGTACTTC. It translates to CASGSDRPPWTQYF.

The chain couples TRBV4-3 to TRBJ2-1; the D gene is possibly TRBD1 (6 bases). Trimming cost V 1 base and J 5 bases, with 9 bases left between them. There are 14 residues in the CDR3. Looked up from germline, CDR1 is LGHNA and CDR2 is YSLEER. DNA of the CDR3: TGCGCCAGCAGCCAAGTCAGGGGCAACAATGAGCAGTTCTTC. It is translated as CASSQVRGNNEQFF.

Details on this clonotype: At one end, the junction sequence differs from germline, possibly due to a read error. CDR3 region: CASSLAWLAGYNEQFF. The CDR3 bases are TGTGCCAGCAGCCTAGCGTGGTTAGCGGGCTACAATGAGCAGTTCTTC. This sequence joins TRBV7-2 and TRBJ2-1; 7 nucleotides match TRBD2. Germline V gene lookup returns CDR1 SGHTA and CDR2 FQGNSA. CDR3 length: 16 residues.

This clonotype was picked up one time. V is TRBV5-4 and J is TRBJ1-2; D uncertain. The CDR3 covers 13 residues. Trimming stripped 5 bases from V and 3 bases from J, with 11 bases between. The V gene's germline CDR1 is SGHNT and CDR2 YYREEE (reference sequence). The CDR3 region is CASRHLSDYGYTF. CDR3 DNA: TGTGCCAGCAGACACCTCTCGGACTATGGCTACACCTTC.

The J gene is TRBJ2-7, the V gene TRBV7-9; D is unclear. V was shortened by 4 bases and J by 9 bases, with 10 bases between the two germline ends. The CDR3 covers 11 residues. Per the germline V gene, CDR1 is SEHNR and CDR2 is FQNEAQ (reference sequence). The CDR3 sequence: CASSSITGQYF. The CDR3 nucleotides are TGTGCCAGCAGCTCCATTACGGGGCAGTACTTC.

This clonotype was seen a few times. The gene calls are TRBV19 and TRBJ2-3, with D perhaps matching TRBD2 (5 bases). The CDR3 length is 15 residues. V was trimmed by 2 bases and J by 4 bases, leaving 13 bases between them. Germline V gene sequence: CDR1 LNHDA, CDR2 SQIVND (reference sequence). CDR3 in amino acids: CASSISAGTADTQYF. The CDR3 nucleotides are TGTGCCAGTAGTATATCGGCGGGTACCGCAGATACGCAGTATTTT.

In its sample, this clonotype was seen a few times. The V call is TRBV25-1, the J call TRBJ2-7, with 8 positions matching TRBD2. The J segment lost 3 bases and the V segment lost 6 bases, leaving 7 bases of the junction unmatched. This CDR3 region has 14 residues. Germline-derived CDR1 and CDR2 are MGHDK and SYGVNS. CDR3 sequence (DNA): TGTGCCAGCAGGGACAGCGGGAGTATCTACGAGCAGTACTTC. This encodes CASRDSGSIYEQYF.

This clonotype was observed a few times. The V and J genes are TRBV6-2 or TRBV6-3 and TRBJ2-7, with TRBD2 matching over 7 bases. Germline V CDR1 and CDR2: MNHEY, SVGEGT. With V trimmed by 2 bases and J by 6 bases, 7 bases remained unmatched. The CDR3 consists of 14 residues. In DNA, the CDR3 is TGTGCCAGCAGTTACGGAGGGGACTACTCCGAGCAGTACGTC. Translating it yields CASSYGGDYSEQYV.

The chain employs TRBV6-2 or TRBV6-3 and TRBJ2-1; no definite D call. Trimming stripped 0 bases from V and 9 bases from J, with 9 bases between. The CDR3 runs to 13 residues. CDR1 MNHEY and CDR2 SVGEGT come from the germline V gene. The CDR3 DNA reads TGTGCCAGCAGTTACTCTAGGTCCGGTGAGCAGTTCTTC. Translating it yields CASSYSRSGEQFF.

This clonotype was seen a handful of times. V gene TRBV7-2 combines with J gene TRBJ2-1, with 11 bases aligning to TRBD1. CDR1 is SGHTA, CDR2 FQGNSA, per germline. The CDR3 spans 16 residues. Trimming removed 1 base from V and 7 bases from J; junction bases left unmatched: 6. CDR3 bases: TGTGCCAGCAGCTTAGTCCCGGACAGGGGGCGGAATGAGCAGTTCTTC. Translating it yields CASSLVPDRGRNEQFF.

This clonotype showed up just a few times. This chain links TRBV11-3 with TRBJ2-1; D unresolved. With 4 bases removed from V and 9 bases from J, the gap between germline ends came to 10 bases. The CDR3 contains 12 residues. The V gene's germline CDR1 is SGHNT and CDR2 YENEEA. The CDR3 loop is CASSSPKLEQFF. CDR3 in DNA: TGTGCCAGCAGCTCCCCGAAGCTTGAGCAGTTCTTC.

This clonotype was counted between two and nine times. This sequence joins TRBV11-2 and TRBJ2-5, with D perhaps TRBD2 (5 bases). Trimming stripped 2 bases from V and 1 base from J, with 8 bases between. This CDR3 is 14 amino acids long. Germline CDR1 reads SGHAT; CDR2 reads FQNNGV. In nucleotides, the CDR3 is TGTGCCAGCAGCTTACTGAGCGGCCAAGAGACCCAGTACTTC. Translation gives CASSLLSGQETQYF.

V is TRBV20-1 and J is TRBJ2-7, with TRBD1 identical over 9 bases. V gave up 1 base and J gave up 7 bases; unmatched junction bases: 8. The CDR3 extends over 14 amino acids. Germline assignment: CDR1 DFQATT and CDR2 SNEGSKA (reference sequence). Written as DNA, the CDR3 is TGCAGTGCTAGAGCCCCGGGACAGGGCAAGGAGCAGTACTTC. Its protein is CSARAPGQGKEQYF.